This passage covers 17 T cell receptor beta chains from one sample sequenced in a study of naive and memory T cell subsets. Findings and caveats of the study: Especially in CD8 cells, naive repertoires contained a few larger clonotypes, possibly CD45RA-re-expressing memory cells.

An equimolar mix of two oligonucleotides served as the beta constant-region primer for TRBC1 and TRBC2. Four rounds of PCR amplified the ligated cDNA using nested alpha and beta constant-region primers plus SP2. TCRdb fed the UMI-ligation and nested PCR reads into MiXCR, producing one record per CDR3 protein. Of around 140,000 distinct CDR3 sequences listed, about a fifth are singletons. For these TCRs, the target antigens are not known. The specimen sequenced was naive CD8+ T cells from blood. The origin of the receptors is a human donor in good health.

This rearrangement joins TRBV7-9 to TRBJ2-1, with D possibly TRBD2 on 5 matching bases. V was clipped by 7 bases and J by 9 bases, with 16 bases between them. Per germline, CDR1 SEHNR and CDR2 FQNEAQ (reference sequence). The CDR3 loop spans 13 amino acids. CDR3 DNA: TGTGCCAGCACTAAGGTCCTAGCTGCTGAGCAGTTCTTC. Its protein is CASTKVLAAEQFF.

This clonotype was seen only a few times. The CDR3 bases are TGTGCCAGCAGCGCGGGGACTAGCGGAATCACCGGGGAGCTGTTTTTT. Protein: CASSAGTSGITGELFF. The chain combines TRBV5-6 with TRBJ2-2; 11 bases line up with TRBD2. V dropped 4 bases and J dropped 4; count of bases not matched to a gene: 6. CDR1 is SGHDT, CDR2 YYEEEE, per germline. The CDR3 has 16 residues.

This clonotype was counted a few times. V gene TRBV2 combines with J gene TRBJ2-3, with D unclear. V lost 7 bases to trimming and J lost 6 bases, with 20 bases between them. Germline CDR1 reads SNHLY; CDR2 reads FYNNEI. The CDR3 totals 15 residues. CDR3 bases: TGTGCCAGCACCGGCCCCCCCTCGGGCCCGGATACGCAGTATTTT. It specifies CASTGPPSGPDTQYF.

CDR3 sequence (DNA): TGTGCCAGCAGTTTAATGAGGGCTAATGAGCAGTTCTTC. It encodes CASSLMRANEQFF. The chain has TRBV27 and TRBJ2-1, with D perhaps matching TRBD2 (5 bases). The CDR3 runs to 13 residues. V shed 2 bases and J shed 7 bases, with 9 bases lying between them. The germline V gene encodes CDR1 MNHEY and CDR2 SMNVEV (reference sequence).

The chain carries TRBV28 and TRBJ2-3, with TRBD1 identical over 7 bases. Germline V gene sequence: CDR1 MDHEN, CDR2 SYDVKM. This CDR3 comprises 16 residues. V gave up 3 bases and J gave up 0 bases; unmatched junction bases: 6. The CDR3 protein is CASSLETGMSTDTQYF. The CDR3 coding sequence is TGTGCCAGCAGTTTGGAGACAGGGATGAGCACAGATACGCAGTATTTT.

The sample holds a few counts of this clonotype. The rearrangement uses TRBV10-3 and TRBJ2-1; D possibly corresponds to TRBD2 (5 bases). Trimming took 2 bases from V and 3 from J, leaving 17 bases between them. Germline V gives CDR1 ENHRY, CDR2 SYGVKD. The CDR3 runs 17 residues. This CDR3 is CAISEERRRKIYNEQFF. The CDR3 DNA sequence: TGTGCCATCAGTGAGGAAAGACGGAGGAAGATCTACAATGAGCAGTTCTTC.

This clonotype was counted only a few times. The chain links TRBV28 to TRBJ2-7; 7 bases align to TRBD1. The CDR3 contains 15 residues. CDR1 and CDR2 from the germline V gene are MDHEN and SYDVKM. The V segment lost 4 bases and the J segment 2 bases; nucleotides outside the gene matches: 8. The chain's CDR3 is CASSWETGQAYEQYF. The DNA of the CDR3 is TGTGCCAGCAGTTGGGAGACAGGGCAGGCCTACGAGCAGTACTTC.

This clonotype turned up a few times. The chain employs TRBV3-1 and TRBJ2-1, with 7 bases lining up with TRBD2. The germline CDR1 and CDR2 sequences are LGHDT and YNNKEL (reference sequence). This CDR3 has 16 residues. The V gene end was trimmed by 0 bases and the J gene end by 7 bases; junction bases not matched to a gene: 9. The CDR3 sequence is CASSQDGSSGLNEQFF. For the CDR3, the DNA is TGTGCCAGCAGCCAAGATGGGTCTAGCGGTCTTAATGAGCAGTTCTTC.

CDR3 loop: CASSPLPYEQYF. The CDR3 DNA follows: TGTGCCAGCAGTCCACTACCCTACGAGCAGTACTTC. V is TRBV28 and J is TRBJ2-7; no clear D. The V and J ends lost 5 bases and 2 bases respectively, with 7 bases between them. Germline V CDR1 and CDR2: MDHEN, SYDVKM. CDR3 length: 12 amino acids.

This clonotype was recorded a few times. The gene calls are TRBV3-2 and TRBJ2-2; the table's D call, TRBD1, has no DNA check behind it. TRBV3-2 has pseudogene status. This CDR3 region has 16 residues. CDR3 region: CASSHPGQTNTGELFF. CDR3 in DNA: TGTGCCAGCAGCCACCCCGGACAGACGAACACCGGGGAGCTGTTTTTT.

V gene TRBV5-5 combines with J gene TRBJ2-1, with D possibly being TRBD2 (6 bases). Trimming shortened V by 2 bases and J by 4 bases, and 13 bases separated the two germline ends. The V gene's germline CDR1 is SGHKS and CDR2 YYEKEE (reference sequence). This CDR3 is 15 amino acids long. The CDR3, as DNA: TGTGCCAGCAGCTTTGATAGCGGCGAGTACAATGAGCAGTTCTTC. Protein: CASSFDSGEYNEQFF.

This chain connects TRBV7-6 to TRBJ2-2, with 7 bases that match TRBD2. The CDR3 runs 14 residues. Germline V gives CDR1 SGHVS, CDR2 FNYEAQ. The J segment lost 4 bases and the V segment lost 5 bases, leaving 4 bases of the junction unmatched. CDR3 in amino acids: CASSQTGGTGELFF. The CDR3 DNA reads TGTGCCAGCAGCCAAACGGGGGGCACCGGGGAGCTGTTTTTT.

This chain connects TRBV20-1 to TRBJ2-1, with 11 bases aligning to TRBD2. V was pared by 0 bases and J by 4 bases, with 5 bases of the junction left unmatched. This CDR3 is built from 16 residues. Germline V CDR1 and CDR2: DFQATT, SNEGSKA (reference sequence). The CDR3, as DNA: TGCAGTGCTAGAGATTGGGGACTAGCGGAATACAATGAGCAGTTCTTC. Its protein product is CSARDWGLAEYNEQFF.

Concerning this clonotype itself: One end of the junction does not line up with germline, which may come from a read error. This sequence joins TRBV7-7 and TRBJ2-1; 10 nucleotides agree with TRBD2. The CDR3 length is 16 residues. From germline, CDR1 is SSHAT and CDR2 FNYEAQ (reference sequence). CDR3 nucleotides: TGTGCTAGCAGGCCAATACTAGCGGGGACCCTCAATGAGCAGTTCTTC. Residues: CASRPILAGTLNEQFF.

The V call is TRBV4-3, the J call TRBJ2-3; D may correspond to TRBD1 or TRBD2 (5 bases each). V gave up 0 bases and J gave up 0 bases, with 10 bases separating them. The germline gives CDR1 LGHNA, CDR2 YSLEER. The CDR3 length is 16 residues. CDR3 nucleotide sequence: TGCGCCAGCAGCCAAGATCTATGGGGGAGCACAGATACGCAGTATTTT. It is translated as CASSQDLWGSTDTQYF.

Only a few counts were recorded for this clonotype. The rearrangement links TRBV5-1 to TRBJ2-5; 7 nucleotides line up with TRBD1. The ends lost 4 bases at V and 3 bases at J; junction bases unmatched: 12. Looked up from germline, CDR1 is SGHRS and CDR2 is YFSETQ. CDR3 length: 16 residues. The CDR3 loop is CASSPTGKGRKETQYF. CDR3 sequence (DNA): TGCGCCAGCAGCCCGACAGGGAAAGGTCGGAAAGAGACCCAGTACTTC.

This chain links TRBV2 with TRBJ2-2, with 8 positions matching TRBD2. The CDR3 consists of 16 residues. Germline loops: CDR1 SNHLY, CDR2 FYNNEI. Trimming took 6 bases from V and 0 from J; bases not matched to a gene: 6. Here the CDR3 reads CASSISGNSNTGELFF. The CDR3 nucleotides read TGTGCCAGCAGCATTAGCGGGAACTCGAACACCGGGGAGCTGTTTTTT.